Listed here is a single T cell receptor (beta chain). In the authors' workflow: A productive frequency of 2.59 x 10-5 was the lowest detectable. Assay: immunoSEQ multiplex PCR; the TCRdb copy retains only in-frame clones and omits some. V and J calls and clone size are as listed in that table; D and trimming were resolved from the DNA. The repertoire consists of around 31,000 clones, with around three quarters occurring once and the leading ten covering 1.5% to 2%. Buffy coats from healthy blood donors served as controls. The record originates from a study of STAT5B mutations in CD4+ large granular lymphocyte leukemia. The CDR3 extends over 16 amino acids. CDR1 LNHDA and CDR2 SQIVND come from the germline V gene (reference sequence). V lost 7 bases to trimming and J lost 4 bases; unmatched junction nucleotides: 13.

The chain carries TRBV19 and TRBJ2-1; 7 bases align to TRBD1. The specimen was CD4+ T cells from blood buffy coats. This clonotype was sampled from a human donor in good health. CDR3 residues: CASNPGQLGAYNEQFF. CDR3 DNA sequence: TGTGCCAGTAATCCGGGACAGCTGGGGGCATACAATGAGCAGTTCTTC.